This entry features one T cell receptor (beta chain) sequence. Its target is unknown. CDR3 length: 15 amino acids. Germline V gene data show CDR1 as SGHKS and CDR2 as YYEKEE (reference sequence). V trimming: 5 bases; J trimming: 1 base; junction bases outside the gene matches: 5. Generated by immunoSEQ multiplex PCR, the TCRdb table keeps only in-frame clones and is missing some. Of 95,000 to 150,000 clones listed, about 90% are singletons. The data belong to a study of T cell responses to AZD1222 COVID-19 vaccine. The study, taken as a whole, reports: It should be noted that donors were predominantly white British and more often female, and clonal diversity was possibly underestimated. Compared with day 0, the breadth and depth of the Spike-specific TCR repertoire rose significantly after two doses of AZD1222.

This TCR came from an adult in good health. This chain uses TRBV5-5 with TRBJ2-5, with 10 bases aligning to TRBD2. Material: peripheral blood, obtained on day 0 of AZD1222 vaccination. The CDR3 region has the DNA TGTGCCAGCAGTAGCGGGGGGACAGGCCAAGAGACCCAGTACTTC. Residues: CASSSGGTGQETQYF.